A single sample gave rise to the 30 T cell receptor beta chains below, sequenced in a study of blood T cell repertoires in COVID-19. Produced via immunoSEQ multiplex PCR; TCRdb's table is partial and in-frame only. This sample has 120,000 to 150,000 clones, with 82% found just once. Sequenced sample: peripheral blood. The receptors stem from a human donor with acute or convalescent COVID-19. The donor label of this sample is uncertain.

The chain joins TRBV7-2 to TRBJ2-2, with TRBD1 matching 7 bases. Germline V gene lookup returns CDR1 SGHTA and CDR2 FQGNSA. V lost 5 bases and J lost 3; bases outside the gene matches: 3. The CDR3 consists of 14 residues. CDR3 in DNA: TGTGCCAGCAGCCTGGGACAGCACACCGGGGAGCTGTTTTTT. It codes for CASSLGQHTGELFF. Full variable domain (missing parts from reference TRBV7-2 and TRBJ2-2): GAGVSQSPSNKVTEKGKDVELRCDPISGHTALYWYRQSLGQGLEFLIYFQGNSAPDKSGLPSDRFSAERTGGSVSTLTIQRTQQEDSAVYLCASSLGQHTGELFFGEGSRLTVL.

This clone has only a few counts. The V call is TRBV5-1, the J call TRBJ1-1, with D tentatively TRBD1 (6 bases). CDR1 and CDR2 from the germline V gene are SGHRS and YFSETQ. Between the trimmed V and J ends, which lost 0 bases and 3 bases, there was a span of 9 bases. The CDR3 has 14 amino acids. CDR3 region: CASSLAGQYTEAFF. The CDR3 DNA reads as TGCGCCAGCAGCTTGGCCGGACAGTACACTGAAGCTTTCTTT.

The CDR3 DNA is TGTGCCAGCAGCCAGCCAGGACTTATCTCCTACAATGAGCAGTTCTTC. It yields the protein CASSQPGLISYNEQFF. V and J are TRBV4-2 and TRBJ2-1, with D possibly matching TRBD2 (5 bases). The V gene's germline CDR1 is LGHNA and CDR2 YNFKEQ. There are 16 residues in the CDR3. V lost 3 bases to trimming and J lost 0 bases, with 12 bases between them.

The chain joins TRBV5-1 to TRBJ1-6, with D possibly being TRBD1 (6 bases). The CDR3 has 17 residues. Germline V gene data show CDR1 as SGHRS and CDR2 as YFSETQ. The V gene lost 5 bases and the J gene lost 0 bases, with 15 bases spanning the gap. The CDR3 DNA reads TGCGCCAGCAGACCAGACAGGTTGAGCTCCTATAATTCACCCCTCCACTTT. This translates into CASRPDRLSSYNSPLHF.

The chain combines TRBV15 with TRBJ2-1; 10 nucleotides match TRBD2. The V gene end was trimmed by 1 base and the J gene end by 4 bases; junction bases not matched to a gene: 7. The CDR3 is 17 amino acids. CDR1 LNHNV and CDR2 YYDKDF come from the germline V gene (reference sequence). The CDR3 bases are TGTGCCACCAGCAGAGCTCGAACTAGCGGGGAATACAATGAGCAGTTCTTC. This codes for CATSRARTSGEYNEQFF. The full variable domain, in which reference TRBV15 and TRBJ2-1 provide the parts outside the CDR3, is DAMVIQNPRYQVTQFGKPVTLSCSQTLNHNVMYWYQQKSSQAPKLLFHYYDKDFNNEADTPDNFQSRRPNTSFCFLDIRSPGLGDTAMYLCATSRARTSGEYNEQFFGPGTRLTVL.

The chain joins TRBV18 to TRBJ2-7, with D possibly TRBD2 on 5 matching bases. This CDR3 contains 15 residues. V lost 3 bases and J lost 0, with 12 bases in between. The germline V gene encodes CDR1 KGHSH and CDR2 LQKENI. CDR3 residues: CASSPNTGSSYEQYF. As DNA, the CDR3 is TGTGCCAGCTCACCTAACACGGGGAGCTCCTACGAGCAGTACTTC.

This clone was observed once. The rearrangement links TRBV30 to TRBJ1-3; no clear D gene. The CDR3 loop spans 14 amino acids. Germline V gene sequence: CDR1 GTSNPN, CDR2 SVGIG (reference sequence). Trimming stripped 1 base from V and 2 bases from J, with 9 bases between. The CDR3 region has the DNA TGTGCCTGGAGTGAATGGGCTACTGGAAACACCATATATTTT. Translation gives CAWSEWATGNTIYF.

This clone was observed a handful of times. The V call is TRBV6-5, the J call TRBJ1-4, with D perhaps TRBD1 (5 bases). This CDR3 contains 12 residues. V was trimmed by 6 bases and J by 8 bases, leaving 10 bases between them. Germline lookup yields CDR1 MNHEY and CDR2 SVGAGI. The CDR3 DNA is TGTGCCAGCAGATTGGACAAGGAAAAACTGTTTTTT. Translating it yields CASRLDKEKLFF.

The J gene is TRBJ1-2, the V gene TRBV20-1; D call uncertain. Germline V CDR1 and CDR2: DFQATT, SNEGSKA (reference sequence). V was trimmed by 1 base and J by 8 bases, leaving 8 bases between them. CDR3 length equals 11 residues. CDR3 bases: TGCAGTGCTAGAGCCCCGGGGGGCTACACCTTC. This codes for CSARAPGGYTF.

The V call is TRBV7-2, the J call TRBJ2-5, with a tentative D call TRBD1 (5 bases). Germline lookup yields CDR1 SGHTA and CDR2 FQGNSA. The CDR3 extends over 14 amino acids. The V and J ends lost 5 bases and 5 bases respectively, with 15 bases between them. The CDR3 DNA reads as TGTGCCAGCAGCACCCGTCTTAAGGGGGAGACCCAGTACTTC. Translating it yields CASSTRLKGETQYF.

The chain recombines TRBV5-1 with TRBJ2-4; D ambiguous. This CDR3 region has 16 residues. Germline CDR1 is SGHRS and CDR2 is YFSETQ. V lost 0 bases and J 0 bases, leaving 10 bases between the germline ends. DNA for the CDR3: TGCGCCAGCAGCTTGGGGCCAAATCTAGCCAAAAACATTCAGTACTTC. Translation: CASSLGPNLAKNIQYF. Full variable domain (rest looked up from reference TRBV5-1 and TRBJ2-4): KAGVTQTPRYLIKTRGQQVTLSCSPISGHRSVSWYQQTPGQGLQFLFEYFSETQRNKGNFPGRFSGRQFSNSRSEMNVSTLELGDSALYLCASSLGPNLAKNIQYFGAGTRLSVL.

CDR3 residues: CASSQDQPRAGQPQHF. CDR3 bases: TGCGCCAGCAGCCAAGATCAACCTAGGGCGGGTCAGCCCCAGCATTTT. The V gene is TRBV4-1, the J gene TRBJ1-5; D unclear. The germline gives CDR1 MGHRA, CDR2 YSYEKL. The V and J ends lost 0 bases and 6 bases respectively, with 15 bases between them. There are 16 residues in the CDR3.

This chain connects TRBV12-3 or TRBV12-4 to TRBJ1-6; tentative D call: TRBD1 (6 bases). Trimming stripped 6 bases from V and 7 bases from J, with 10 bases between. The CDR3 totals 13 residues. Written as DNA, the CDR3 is TGTGCCAGCAGGCGACAGGAGAATTCACCCCTCCACTTT. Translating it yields CASRRQENSPLHF.

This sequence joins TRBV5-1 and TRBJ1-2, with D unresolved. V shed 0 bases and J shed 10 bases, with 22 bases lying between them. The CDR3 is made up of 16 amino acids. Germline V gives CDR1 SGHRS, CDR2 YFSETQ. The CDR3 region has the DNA TGCGCCAGCAGCTTGGGTTCGCGGCGAACGGCATCGAACTACACCTTC. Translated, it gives CASSLGSRRTASNYTF.

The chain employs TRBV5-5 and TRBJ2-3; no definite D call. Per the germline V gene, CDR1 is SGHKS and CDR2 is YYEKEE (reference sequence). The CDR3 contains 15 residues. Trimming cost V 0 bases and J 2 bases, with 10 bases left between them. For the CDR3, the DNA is TGTGCCAGCAGCTTGGATGATCGGTTCACAGATACGCAGTATTTT. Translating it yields CASSLDDRFTDTQYF.

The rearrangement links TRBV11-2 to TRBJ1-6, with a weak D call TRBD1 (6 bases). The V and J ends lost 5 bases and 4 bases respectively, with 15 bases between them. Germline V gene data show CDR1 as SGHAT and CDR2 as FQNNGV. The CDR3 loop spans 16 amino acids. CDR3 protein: CASSTTGQTYNSPLHF. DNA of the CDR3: TGTGCCAGCAGCACTACAGGACAGACTTATAATTCACCCCTCCACTTT.

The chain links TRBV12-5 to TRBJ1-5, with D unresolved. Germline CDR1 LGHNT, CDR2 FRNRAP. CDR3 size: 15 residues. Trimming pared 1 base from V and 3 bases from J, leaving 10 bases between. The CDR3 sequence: CASGLGLSLNQPQHF. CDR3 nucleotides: TGTGCTAGTGGTTTGGGACTATCTCTCAATCAGCCCCAGCATTTT.

The CDR3 region has the DNA TGTGCCACCAGCACATCAGGCACAGATGAGCAGTTCTTC. It is translated as CATSTSGTDEQFF. The V and J genes are TRBV15 and TRBJ2-1; D not certain. Per germline, CDR1 LNHNV and CDR2 YYDKDF (reference sequence). This CDR3 spans 13 amino acids. Trimming cost V 4 bases and J 8 bases, with 12 bases left between them.

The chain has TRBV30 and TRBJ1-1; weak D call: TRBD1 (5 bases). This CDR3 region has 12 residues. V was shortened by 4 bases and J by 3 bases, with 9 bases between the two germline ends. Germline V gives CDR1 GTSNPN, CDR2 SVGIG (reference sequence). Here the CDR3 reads CAWIREDTEAFF. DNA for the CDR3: TGTGCCTGGATCAGGGAAGACACTGAAGCTTTCTTT.

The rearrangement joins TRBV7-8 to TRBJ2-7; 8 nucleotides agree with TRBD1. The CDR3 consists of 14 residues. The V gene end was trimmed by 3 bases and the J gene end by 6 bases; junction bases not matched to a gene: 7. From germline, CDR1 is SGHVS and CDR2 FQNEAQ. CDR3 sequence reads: CASSFRTGKGEQYF. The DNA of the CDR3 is TGTGCCAGCAGCTTCCGGACAGGGAAAGGCGAGCAGTACTTC.

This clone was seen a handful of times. The CDR3 loop reads CASLGDRESYEQYF. The CDR3 coding sequence is TGTGCCAGCCTGGGAGACAGGGAATCCTACGAGCAGTACTTC. The gene calls are TRBV25-1 and TRBJ2-7; 7 positions agree with TRBD1. The germline V gene has CDR1 MGHDK and CDR2 SYGVNS. This CDR3 comprises 14 residues. The V segment lost 8 bases and the J segment 1 base; nucleotides outside the gene matches: 8.

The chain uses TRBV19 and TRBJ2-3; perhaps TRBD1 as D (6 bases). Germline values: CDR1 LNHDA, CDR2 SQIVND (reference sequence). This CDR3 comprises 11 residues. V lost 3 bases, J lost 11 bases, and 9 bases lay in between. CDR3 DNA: TGTGCCAGTAGTATCGCGGACAGGCAGTATTTT. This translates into CASSIADRQYF.

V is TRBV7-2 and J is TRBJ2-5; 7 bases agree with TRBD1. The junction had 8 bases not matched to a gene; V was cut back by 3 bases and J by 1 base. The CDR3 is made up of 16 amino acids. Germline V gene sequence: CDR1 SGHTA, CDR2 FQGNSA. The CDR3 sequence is CASSFGRGPTQETQYF. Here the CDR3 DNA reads TGTGCCAGCAGCTTCGGTAGGGGGCCTACCCAAGAGACCCAGTACTTC.

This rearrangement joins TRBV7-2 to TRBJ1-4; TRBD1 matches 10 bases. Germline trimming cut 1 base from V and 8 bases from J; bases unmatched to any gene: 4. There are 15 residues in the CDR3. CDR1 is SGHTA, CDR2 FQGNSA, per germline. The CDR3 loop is CASSLGGTGAEKLFF. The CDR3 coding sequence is TGTGCCAGCAGCTTAGGGGGGACAGGGGCCGAAAAACTGTTTTTT.

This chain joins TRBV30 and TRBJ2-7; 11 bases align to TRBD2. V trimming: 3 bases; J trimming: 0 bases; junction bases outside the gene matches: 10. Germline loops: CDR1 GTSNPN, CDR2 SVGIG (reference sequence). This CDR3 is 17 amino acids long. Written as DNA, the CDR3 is TGTGCCTGGAGAACCCATGGGCTAGCGGGGGGCTCCTACGAGCAGTACTTC. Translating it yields CAWRTHGLAGGSYEQYF.

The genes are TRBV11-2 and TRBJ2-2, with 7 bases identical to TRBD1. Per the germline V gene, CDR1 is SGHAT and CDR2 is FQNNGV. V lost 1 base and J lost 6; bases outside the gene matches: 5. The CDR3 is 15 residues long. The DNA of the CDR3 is TGTGCCAGCAGCTTAGTCCGAGGGGGCGCCGGGGAGCTGTTTTTT. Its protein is CASSLVRGGAGELFF. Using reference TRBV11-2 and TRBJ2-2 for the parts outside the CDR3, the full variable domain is EAGVAQSPRYKIIEKRQSVAFWCNPISGHATLYWYQQILGQGPKLLIQFQNNGVVDDSQLPKDRFSAERLKGVDSTLKIQPAKLEDSAVYLCASSLVRGGAGELFFGEGSRLTVL.

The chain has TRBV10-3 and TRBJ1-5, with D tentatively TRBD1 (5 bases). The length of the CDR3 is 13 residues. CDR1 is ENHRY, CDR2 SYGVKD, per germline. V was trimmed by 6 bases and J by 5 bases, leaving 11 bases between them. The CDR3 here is CAISVGGDQPQHF. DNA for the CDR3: TGTGCCATCAGCGTCGGGGGAGATCAGCCCCAGCATTTT.

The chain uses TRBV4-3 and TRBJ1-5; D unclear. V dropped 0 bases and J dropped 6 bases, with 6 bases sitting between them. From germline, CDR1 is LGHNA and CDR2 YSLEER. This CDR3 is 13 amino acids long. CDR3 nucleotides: TGCGCCAGCAGCCAAGATCGCGGTCAGCCCCAGCATTTT. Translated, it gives CASSQDRGQPQHF.

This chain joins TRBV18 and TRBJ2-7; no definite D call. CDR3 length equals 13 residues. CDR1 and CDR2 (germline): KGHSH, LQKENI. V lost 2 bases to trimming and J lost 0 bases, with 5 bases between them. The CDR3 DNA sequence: TGTGCCAGCTCACCAGGAGACTCCTACGAGCAGTACTTC. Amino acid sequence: CASSPGDSYEQYF.

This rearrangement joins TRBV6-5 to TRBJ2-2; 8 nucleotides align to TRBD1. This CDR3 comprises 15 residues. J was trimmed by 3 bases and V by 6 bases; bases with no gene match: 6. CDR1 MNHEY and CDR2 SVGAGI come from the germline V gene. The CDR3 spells CASRRRQGYTGELFF. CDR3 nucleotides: TGTGCCAGCAGACGAAGACAGGGGTACACCGGGGAGCTGTTTTTT.